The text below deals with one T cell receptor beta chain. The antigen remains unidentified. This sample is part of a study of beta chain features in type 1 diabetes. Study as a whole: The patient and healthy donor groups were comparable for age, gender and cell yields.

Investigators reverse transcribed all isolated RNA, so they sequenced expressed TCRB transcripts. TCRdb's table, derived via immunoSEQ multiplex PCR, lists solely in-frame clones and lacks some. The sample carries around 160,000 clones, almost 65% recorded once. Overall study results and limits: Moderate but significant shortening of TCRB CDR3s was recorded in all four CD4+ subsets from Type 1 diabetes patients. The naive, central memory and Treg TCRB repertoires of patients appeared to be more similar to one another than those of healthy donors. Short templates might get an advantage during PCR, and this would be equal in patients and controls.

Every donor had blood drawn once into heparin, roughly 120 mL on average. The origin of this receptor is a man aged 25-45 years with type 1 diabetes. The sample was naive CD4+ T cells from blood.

The CDR3 DNA follows: TGTGCCACCAGGGCCCTCGGACAGGGTGAGACCCAGTACTTC. Translation: CATRALGQGETQYF. The V call is TRBV15, the J call TRBJ2-5, with 8 bases fitting TRBD1. Germline V CDR1 and CDR2: LNHNV, YYDKDF (reference sequence). J was trimmed by 5 bases and V by 6 bases; bases with no gene match: 8. CDR3 size: 14 residues.